Here is one TCR beta chain with its context. Its antigen is currently not known. The record has no base qualities; no much larger clone is one base away. Based on the germline V gene, the CDR1 and CDR2 sequences are SGDLS and YYNGEE. After removal of 0 bases from V and 2 bases from J, the junction retains 2 bases not matched to a gene. The CDR3 spans 15 residues, from the cysteine through the phenylalanine. CDR3 DNA is the only sequence kept; it has 45 bases, read in frame from the first base. Whole blood was collected in K2EDTA tubes by collaborating institutions according to the institutions' own protocols. For TCRbeta analysis, collaborator samples were shipped as frozen whole blood, as isolated PBMCs, or as DNA extracted from either sample type. This specimen comes from a study of blood T cell repertoires in COVID-19 (TCRdb year 2020). For context, the study as a whole: Samples from collaborators originated in the United States, Italy and Spain and spanned both the acute and convalescent phases of COVID-19. The prospective study material was composed of cDNA or gDNA derived from T cells, B-cell-depleted T cells, or PBMCs. The dataset comprised deeply sampled blood TCRbeta repertoires from subjects exposed to, actively infected with, or recovered from COVID-19. The repertoires were released in a freely available public database intended as a resource for research on the immune response to SARS-CoV-2. The samples were drawn from two sources: the first 160 participants of the ongoing ImmuneRACE study, and fewer than 1,500 subjects contributed by 6 global collaborators. The sample metadata nearly always contained a de-identified subject ID, COVID-19 status, age in years and sex. Where HLA class I and class II types were available, the types were taken from metadata supplied by the sample provider, not from assay-based typing.

Beyond this particular receptor, the publication reports: Clinical and demographic metadata were provided uncurated, with the amount varying by source and participant.

TCRbeta CDR3 regions were amplified from genomic DNA by means of the immunoSEQ Assay, a bias-controlled multiplex PCR. The paper's data handling went like this. The number of nucleated cells in each sample was estimated by amplification of reference gene primers within the assay. To quantify the absolute abundance of each unique TCRbeta CDR3 rearrangement, sequence reads were collapsed and filtered. Productive Simpson clonality was computed per sample as the square root of Simpson's diversity index over productive rearrangements. Entries here come from immuneACCESS through TCRdb and include only in-frame sequences with V and J called. Some clones fail to appear in such tables; in the studies checked, an unresolved V gene covers under half of the shortfall, and the cause of the remainder is unknown. That table supplies the V and J calls and clone size; D and trimming were determined from the DNA. Present in this sample are approximately 65,000 clones, around four fifths of which were seen just once. Around 20% of the sample rests with the top ten.

This sequence uses TRBV9 and TRBJ2-1; 7 nucleotides in the junction match TRBD2. The sequence came from an elderly woman with active or convalescent COVID-19. Sequencing was done on a sample of peripheral blood. In nucleotides, the sequence is TGTGCCAGCAGCGTAGGGCTAGCGGCCTACAATGAGCAGTTCTTC. This sequence encodes CASSVGLAAYNEQFF.